One TCR beta chain is described in this entry. Next came a second PCR, run for 7 to 11 cycles, which used a sample-barcoded 5' primer along with a J-beta primer mix. Via MiXCR, TCRdb re-called the 5' RACE reads, giving one row per CDR3 protein. The data contain about 830,000 distinct CDR3 sequences, 62% of them seen just once; the ten biggest clones take up around a quarter. These data originate in a study of blood T cells in healthy people across ages. The study recruited healthy Caucasian donors from Russia who were aged about 6 to 100. V was shortened by 6 bases and J by 3 bases, with 14 bases between the two germline ends. The CDR3 spans 14 residues. The germline CDR1 and CDR2 sequences are SNHLY and FYNNEI.

This TCR derives from a man between 25 and 39 years old in good health. The specimen was blood. The chain recombines TRBV2 with TRBJ1-1; D perhaps matches TRBD1 (5 bases). The CDR3 loop is CASSGDGWDTEAFF. The CDR3 DNA is TGTGCCAGCAGCGGGGACGGTTGGGACACTGAAGCTTTCTTT. Full variable domain (missing parts from reference TRBV2 and TRBJ1-1): EPEVTQTPSHQVTQMGQEVILRCVPISNHLYFYWYRQILGQKVEFLVSFYNNEISEKSEIFDDQFSVERPDGSNFTLKIRSTKLEDSAMYFCASSGDGWDTEAFFGQGTRLTVV.